This T cell receptor beta chain came from a study of blood T cell repertoires in COVID-19. Study context: Whether acute or convalescent, the COVID-19 samples came from the United States, Italy and Spain. Nucleic acid was either cDNA or gDNA, and it came from T cells, B-cell-depleted T cells, or PBMCs.

Only in-frame clones appear in the TCRdb table, and some are missing; sequencing was by immunoSEQ multiplex PCR. The sample includes about 210,000 clones, over 80% of them seen just once. The V end was cut by 1 base, the J end by 0 bases, with 9 bases between. The germline V gene has CDR1 SGHTS and CDR2 YDEGEE. The CDR3 consists of 15 residues. Grouping used clinical history reported by participants in a survey and questionnaire. Donors of Cohort 3 who recovered were those that had two negative PCRs, clearance, or symptom resolution. J is TRBJ2-3 and V is TRBV5-8; D is unclear. Sequenced input: PBMCs or T cells enriched from blood (not recorded which). The sequence was obtained from a man aged 25 to 40 who had recovered from COVID-19. The CDR3 nucleotides read TGTGCCAGCAGCTTGTTCCAGGCTAGCACAGATACGCAGTATTTT. Its protein is CASSLFQASTDTQYF.